One sample yielded the 26 T cell receptor beta chains listed below, sequenced in a study of PD-L1 blockade in urothelial cancer. Libraries were prepared by immunoSEQ multiplex PCR; TCRdb keeps only in-frame clonotypes and omits some of them. The top ten clones hold roughly 10% of a sample with roughly 47,000 clones, 79% of them seen once. The time point here: pretreatment peripheral blood. This specimen was PBMCs, taken around atezolizumab (anti-PD-L1) treatment. The receptors come from an older man with urothelial cancer.

CDR3 sequence reads: CASSLGLQGSYGYTF. The CDR3 DNA reads as TGTGCCAGCAGTTTAGGTCTGCAGGGGTCCTATGGCTACACCTTC. The rearrangement uses TRBV28 and TRBJ1-2; possible D gene TRBD1, 6 bases. Germline CDR1 is MDHEN and CDR2 is SYDVKM. Trimming cost V 2 bases and J 4 bases, with 14 bases left between them. The CDR3 contains 15 residues.

The chain couples TRBV28 to TRBJ1-1; D is possibly TRBD1 (6 bases). The V end was cut by 2 bases, the J end by 1 base, with 11 bases between. The CDR3 sequence is 15 residues long. CDR1 is MDHEN and CDR2 is SYDVKM in the germline V gene. The DNA of the CDR3 is TGTGCCAGCAGTTTACAGGGGTCCGAGAACACTGAAGCTTTCTTT. This translates into CASSLQGSENTEAFF.

This clone came up once. The V call is TRBV5-1, the J call TRBJ2-1, with 7 bases that match TRBD1. The junction had 6 bases not matched to a gene; V was cut back by 0 bases and J by 3 bases. The length of the CDR3 is 16 residues. Germline V gene sequence: CDR1 SGHRS, CDR2 YFSETQ. The CDR3 here is CASSLGGGGYYNEQFF. The DNA for the CDR3 is TGCGCCAGCAGCTTGGGAGGGGGCGGTTACTACAATGAGCAGTTCTTC.

The chain is built from TRBV28 and TRBJ1-2; 11 bases are a match to TRBD1. V shed 3 bases and J 1 base; nucleotides not matched to a gene: 7. Germline CDR1 is MDHEN and CDR2 is SYDVKM. This CDR3 contains 17 residues. Here the CDR3 DNA reads TGTGCCAGCAGTTTTTCGGACAGGGGGCTCCTTAACTATGGCTACACCTTC. Translated: CASSFSDRGLLNYGYTF.

The chain carries TRBV2 and TRBJ2-1, with D possibly being TRBD2 (6 bases). Germline V CDR1 and CDR2: SNHLY, FYNNEI. V gave up 6 bases and J gave up 0 bases, with 12 bases separating them. CDR3 size: 15 residues. The DNA of the CDR3 is TGTGCCAGCAGGGGGAGCGGGTCCTCCTACAATGAGCAGTTCTTC. Its translation is CASRGSGSSYNEQFF.

This rearrangement joins TRBV18 to TRBJ1-1; D not resolved. Germline V gene sequence: CDR1 KGHSH, CDR2 LQKENI. The ends were cut back, 3 bases at V and 1 base at J, with 6 bases in the middle. CDR3 length: 13 residues. The CDR3 DNA reads TGTGCCAGCTCACCTCTCCGGAACACTGAAGCTTTCTTT. Translation gives CASSPLRNTEAFF. The complete variable domain, with remaining parts taken from reference TRBV18 and TRBJ1-1, reads NAGVMQNPRHLVRRRGQEARLRCSPMKGHSHVYWYRQLPEEGLKFMVYLQKENIIDESGMPKERFSAEFPKEGPSILRIQQVVRGDSAAYFCASSPLRNTEAFFGQGTRLTVV.

The rearrangement uses TRBV7-3 and TRBJ2-3, with D unclear. Germline V lookup: CDR1 SGHTA, CDR2 FQGTGA. The CDR3 contains 12 residues. V was pared by 2 bases and J by 6 bases, with 6 bases between. Here the CDR3 DNA reads TGTGCCAGCAGCTTATACATGGATACGCAGTATTTT. Translation: CASSLYMDTQYF.

V gene TRBV19 combines with J gene TRBJ2-7; the D gene is possibly TRBD2 (5 bases). Germline assignment: CDR1 LNHDA and CDR2 SQIVND (reference sequence). The CDR3 is 12 amino acids. V was clipped by 3 bases and J by 5 bases, with 8 bases between them. As DNA, the CDR3 is TGTGCCAGTAGTATCGAGGGAAACGAGCAGTACTTC. It yields the protein CASSIEGNEQYF.

V is TRBV28 and J is TRBJ2-1; D gene unclear. Germline loops: CDR1 MDHEN, CDR2 SYDVKM. The CDR3 is 13 amino acids. V was shortened by 5 bases and J by 2 bases, with 7 bases between the two germline ends. The CDR3 protein is CASSIRAYNEQFF. In DNA, the CDR3 is TGTGCCAGCAGTATCCGGGCCTACAATGAGCAGTTCTTC.

This clone has just one count. This sequence joins TRBV5-6 and TRBJ2-4; 7 bases are shared with TRBD2. The CDR3 sequence is 16 residues long. The junction had 10 bases not matched to a gene; V was cut back by 4 bases and J by 3 bases. In germline, CDR1 is SGHDT, CDR2 YYEEEE. CDR3 amino acids: CASSTMGGVVKNIQYF. The DNA for the CDR3 is TGTGCCAGCAGCACCATGGGGGGGGTGGTCAAAAACATTCAGTACTTC.

The rearrangement joins TRBV10-1 to TRBJ2-1; TRBD1 matches at 7 bases. This CDR3 comprises 15 residues. Trimming at V came to 4 bases and at J to 4 bases, leaving 7 bases not matched to a gene. Germline loops: CDR1 WNHNN, CDR2 SYGVQD (reference sequence). CDR3 in amino acids: CASSAPGTAYNEQFF. CDR3 bases: TGCGCCAGCAGTGCTCCCGGGACAGCTTACAATGAGCAGTTCTTC.

The chain is built from TRBV7-2 and TRBJ2-2; D might be TRBD1 (6 bases). The CDR3 spans 16 residues. Germline V gene sequence: CDR1 SGHTA, CDR2 FQGNSA. V was pared by 2 bases and J by 1 base, with 11 bases between. The CDR3 DNA reads TGTGCCAGCAGCTTACAGGGACATCGGAACACCGGGGAGCTGTTTTTT. Translated, it gives CASSLQGHRNTGELFF.

The V and J genes are TRBV19 and TRBJ1-1; possible D gene TRBD1, 5 bases. The CDR3 is 12 amino acids. The germline V gene has CDR1 LNHDA and CDR2 SQIVND (reference sequence). The germline V and J ends were trimmed by 5 bases and 6 bases, with 10 bases remaining between them. The CDR3 DNA reads as TGTGCCAGTAGTCCAATGACAGCTGAAGCTTTCTTT. Translation: CASSPMTAEAFF.

The CDR3 nucleotides are TGTGCCTGGAGTGTTCAGTCAAAGGGGTACACCGGGGAGCTGTTTTTT. Translated: CAWSVQSKGYTGELFF. This rearrangement joins TRBV30 to TRBJ2-2; possibly TRBD1 for D (5 bases). Germline V gene data show CDR1 as GTSNPN and CDR2 as SVGIG (reference sequence). V was cut by 0 bases and J by 3 bases, with 14 bases left in between. This CDR3 contains 16 residues.

The chain joins TRBV6-5 to TRBJ2-5; D is possibly TRBD2 (5 bases). The CDR3 consists of 13 residues. The germline V gene encodes CDR1 MNHEY and CDR2 SVGAGI. Deletions cut 6 bases from V and 2 bases from J, with 10 bases between. The CDR3 is CASRDSSQETQYF. The CDR3 nucleotides are TGTGCCAGCAGGGACTCGTCTCAAGAGACCCAGTACTTC.

This chain links TRBV5-1 with TRBJ2-5; possibly TRBD2 for D (6 bases). The germline gives CDR1 SGHRS, CDR2 YFSETQ. The CDR3 runs 19 residues. The V end lost 1 base, the J end lost 3 bases, and 25 bases lay between the germline ends. Here the CDR3 reads CASSLIGRGRSQTEETQYF. CDR3 DNA: TGCGCCAGCAGCTTGATAGGGCGGGGACGGTCTCAGACTGAAGAGACCCAGTACTTC.

The CDR3 loop reads CASTGLAGGYNEQFF. The CDR3 DNA reads as TGTGCCAGCACCGGACTAGCGGGAGGGTACAATGAGCAGTTCTTC. The V gene is TRBV2, the J gene TRBJ2-1; TRBD2 matches 15 bases. With 7 bases clipped from V and 4 bases from J, the junction kept 2 bases outside the gene matches. Germline V gives CDR1 SNHLY, CDR2 FYNNEI. This CDR3 spans 15 amino acids.

The rearrangement joins TRBV7-8 to TRBJ2-2; D perhaps matches TRBD1 (5 bases). Between the trimmed V and J ends, which lost 1 base and 1 base, there was a span of 7 bases. The V gene's germline CDR1 is SGHVS and CDR2 FQNEAQ. The CDR3 is 15 amino acids. DNA for the CDR3: TGTGCCAGCAGCTTAGGGGGCCGGAACACCGGGGAGCTGTTTTTT. Translating gives CASSLGGRNTGELFF.

The chain couples TRBV28 to TRBJ2-1; 9 bases map to TRBD1. There are 15 residues in the CDR3. J lost 3 bases, V lost 7 bases, and 7 bases had no gene match. Per germline, CDR1 MDHEN and CDR2 SYDVKM. The chain's CDR3 is CASTGRGQGYNEQFF. The DNA of the CDR3 is TGTGCCAGCACCGGACGGGGACAGGGCTACAATGAGCAGTTCTTC.

This clone came up once. This chain links TRBV19 with TRBJ1-2, with 9 bases aligning to TRBD1. Germline V gene data show CDR1 as LNHDA and CDR2 as SQIVND (reference sequence). V was clipped by 5 bases and J by 6 bases; unmatched bases: 7. The CDR3 is made up of 14 amino acids. CDR3 sequence: CASSAGTGKHGYTF. DNA of the CDR3: TGTGCCAGTAGTGCAGGGACAGGGAAACATGGCTACACCTTC.

The chain uses TRBV5-1 and TRBJ1-3; D unclear. CDR1 and CDR2 from the germline V gene are SGHRS and YFSETQ. The CDR3 is 15 residues long. Trimming pared 1 base from V and 0 bases from J, leaving 8 bases between. Here the CDR3 DNA reads TGCGCCAGCAGCTTGTCGGGAGGCTCTGGAAACACCATATATTTT. Protein sequence: CASSLSGGSGNTIYF.

The V and J genes are TRBV5-6 and TRBJ2-1; 9 bases agree with TRBD2. Germline trimming cut 3 bases from V and 4 bases from J; bases unmatched to any gene: 5. Germline values: CDR1 SGHDT, CDR2 YYEEEE. The CDR3 runs to 15 residues. The CDR3 reads CASSSGLAGYNEQFF. As DNA, the CDR3 is TGTGCCAGCAGCTCGGGCCTAGCGGGGTACAATGAGCAGTTCTTC.

As concerns this clone: Sequence at one end of the junction differs from germline and may be a read error. The chain employs TRBV7-7 and TRBJ2-3; D might be TRBD1 (5 bases). Germline loops: CDR1 SSHAT, CDR2 FNYEAQ (reference sequence). CDR3 length: 14 residues. The CDR3 is CASSLGATTDTQYF. The CDR3 bases are TGTGCTAGCAGCTTAGGGGCTACCACAGATACGCAGTATTTT. Supplemented by reference TRBV7-7 and TRBJ2-3, the full variable domain reads GAGVSQSPRYKVTKRGQDVTLRCDPISSHATLYWYQQALGQGPEFLTYFNYEAQPDKSGLPSDRFSAERPEGSISTLTIQRTEQRDSAMYRCASSLGATTDTQYFGPGTRLTVL.

This clone was seen just once. The chain couples TRBV19 to TRBJ1-2, with 9 nucleotides matching TRBD1. Germline CDR1 is LNHDA and CDR2 is SQIVND (reference sequence). The CDR3 spans 16 residues. Unmatched junction bases numbered 5, after V lost 1 base and J lost 2 bases. CDR3 region: CASSIVGTGRNYGYTF. CDR3 in DNA: TGTGCCAGTAGTATAGTGGGGACAGGGCGAAACTATGGCTACACCTTC.

The chain couples TRBV5-1 to TRBJ1-1, with D perhaps matching TRBD1 (6 bases). Germline assignment: CDR1 SGHRS and CDR2 YFSETQ. The CDR3 has 14 residues. V was cut by 1 base and J by 5 bases, with 12 bases left in between. CDR3 residues: CASSLSGGATEAFF. In DNA form, the CDR3 reads TGCGCCAGCAGCTTGTCTGGGGGCGCGACTGAAGCTTTCTTT.

V and J are TRBV19 and TRBJ2-2; D may be TRBD1 (5 bases). Per germline, CDR1 LNHDA and CDR2 SQIVND (reference sequence). Between the trimmed V and J ends, which lost 6 bases and 1 base, there was a span of 9 bases. This CDR3 region has 14 residues. CDR3 in DNA: TGTGCCAGTAGCACCCAGGGGAACACCGGGGAGCTGTTTTTT. It codes for CASSTQGNTGELFF.